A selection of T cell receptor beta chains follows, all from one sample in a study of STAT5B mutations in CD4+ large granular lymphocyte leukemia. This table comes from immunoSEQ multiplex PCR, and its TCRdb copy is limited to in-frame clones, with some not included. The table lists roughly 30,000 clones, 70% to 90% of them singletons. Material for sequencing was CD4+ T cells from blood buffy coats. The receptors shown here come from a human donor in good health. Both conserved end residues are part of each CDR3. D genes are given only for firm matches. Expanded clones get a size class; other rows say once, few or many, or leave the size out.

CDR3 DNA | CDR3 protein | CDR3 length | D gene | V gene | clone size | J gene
TGTGCTAGTGGTTTGGTACCCCGGGTGAGGGGAGGCGGCTACACCTTC | CASGLVPRVRGGGYTF | 16 | NA | TRBV12-5 | few | TRBJ1-2
TGCGCCAGCAGCTTGACAGGGGGGTACACCGGGGAGCTGTTTTTT | CASSLTGGYTGELFF | 15 | TRBD1 | TRBV5-1 | NA | TRBJ2-2
TGCAGCGTTGAAACCGGCCGGGAAAAACTGTTTTTT | CSVETGREKLFF | 12 | NA | TRBV29-1 | NA | TRBJ1-4
TGTGCCAGCAGCCCTCGGAGTGCCTACAATGAGCAGTTCTTC | CASSPRSAYNEQFF | 14 | NA | TRBV11-2 | once | TRBJ2-1
TGTGCCAGCAGTCCACCTGACAGGCCGGACTATGGCTACACCTTC | CASSPPDRPDYGYTF | 15 | NA | TRBV28 | once | TRBJ1-2
TGTGCCAGCAGCCTCCTGGCTAGCGGTAGCTACGAGCAGTACTTC | CASSLLASGSYEQYF | 15 | TRBD2 | TRBV5-6 | NA | TRBJ2-7
TGTGCCAGCAGTGAAGGACAGGGAAACTCTGGAAACACCATATATTTT | CASSEGQGNSGNTIYF | 16 | TRBD1 | TRBV2 | once | TRBJ1-3
TGTGCCAGCAGCTTAGGCCCAGCGGGAGGCACAGATACGCAGTATTTT | CASSLGPAGGTDTQYF | 16 | TRBD2 | TRBV7-2 | NA | TRBJ2-3
TGTGCCAGCAGCCTGTCGGGACAGACGAACACTGAAGCTTTCTTT | CASSLSGQTNTEAFF | 15 | TRBD1 | TRBV7-9 | NA | TRBJ1-1
TGTGCCAGCAGCTTAGGTGGGAGGAGCACCGGGGAGCTGTTTTTT | CASSLGGRSTGELFF | 15 | NA | TRBV7-3 | NA | TRBJ2-2
TGCGCCAGCAGCCCCCGGGGGGGCAGGGTAATTAACTATGGCTACACCTTC | CASSPRGGRVINYGYTF | 17 | NA | TRBV5-1 | NA | TRBJ1-2
TGTGCCAGCAGTCCTCCTACCAGAGGGGAAAAACTGTTTTTT | CASSPPTRGEKLFF | 14 | NA | TRBV28 | NA | TRBJ1-4
TGTGCCAGCAAGGGGGGTGCTAGCGGCAATGAGCAGTTCTTC | CASKGGASGNEQFF | 14 | NA | TRBV2 | NA | TRBJ2-1
TGTGCCAGCAGTGAACCCAAAACTGTGACAGGGGAGGCTCAGCCCCAGCATTTT | CASSEPKTVTGEAQPQHF | 18 | TRBD1 | TRBV6-1 | NA | TRBJ1-5
TGCGCCAGCAGCTTCGGACAGGCTTTGTCAGATACGCAGTATTTT | CASSFGQALSDTQYF | 15 | TRBD1 | TRBV5-1 | NA | TRBJ2-3